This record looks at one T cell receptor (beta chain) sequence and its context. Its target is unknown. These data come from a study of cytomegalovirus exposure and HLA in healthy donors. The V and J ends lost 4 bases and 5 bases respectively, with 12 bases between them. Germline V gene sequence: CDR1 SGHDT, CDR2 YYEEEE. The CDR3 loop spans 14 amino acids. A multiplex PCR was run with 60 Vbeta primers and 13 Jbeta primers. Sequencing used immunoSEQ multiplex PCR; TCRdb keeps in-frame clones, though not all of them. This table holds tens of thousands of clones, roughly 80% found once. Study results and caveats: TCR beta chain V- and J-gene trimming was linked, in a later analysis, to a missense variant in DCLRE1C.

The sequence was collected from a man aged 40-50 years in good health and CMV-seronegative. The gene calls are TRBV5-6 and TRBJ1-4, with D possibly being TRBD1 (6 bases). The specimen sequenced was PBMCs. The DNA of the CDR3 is TGTGCCAGCAGCATCAGGGGACCCAATGAAAAACTGTTTTTT. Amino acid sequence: CASSIRGPNEKLFF. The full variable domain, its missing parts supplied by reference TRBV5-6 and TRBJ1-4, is DAGVTQSPTHLIKTRGQQVTLRCSPKSGHDTVSWYQQALGQGPQFIFQYYEEEERQRGNFPDRFSGHQFPNYSSELNVNALLLGDSALYLCASSIRGPNEKLFFGSGTQLSVL.